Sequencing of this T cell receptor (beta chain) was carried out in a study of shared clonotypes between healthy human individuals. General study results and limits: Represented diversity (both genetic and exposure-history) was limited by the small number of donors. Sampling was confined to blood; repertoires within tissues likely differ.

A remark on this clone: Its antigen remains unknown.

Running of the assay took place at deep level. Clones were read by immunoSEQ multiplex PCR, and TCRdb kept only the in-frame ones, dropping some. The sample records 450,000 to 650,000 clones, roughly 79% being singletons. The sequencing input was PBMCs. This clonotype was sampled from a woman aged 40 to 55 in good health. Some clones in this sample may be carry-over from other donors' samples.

CDR3 nucleotide sequence: TGTGCCAGCAGCTTGGCATCCGGGGACTATGGCTACACCTTC. Translating it yields CASSLASGDYGYTF. V and J are TRBV7-9 and TRBJ1-2; D gene uncertain. Trimming left V 3 bases short and J 3 bases short, with 11 bases between. CDR1 is SEHNR, CDR2 FQNEAQ, per germline (reference sequence). The CDR3 has 14 residues.